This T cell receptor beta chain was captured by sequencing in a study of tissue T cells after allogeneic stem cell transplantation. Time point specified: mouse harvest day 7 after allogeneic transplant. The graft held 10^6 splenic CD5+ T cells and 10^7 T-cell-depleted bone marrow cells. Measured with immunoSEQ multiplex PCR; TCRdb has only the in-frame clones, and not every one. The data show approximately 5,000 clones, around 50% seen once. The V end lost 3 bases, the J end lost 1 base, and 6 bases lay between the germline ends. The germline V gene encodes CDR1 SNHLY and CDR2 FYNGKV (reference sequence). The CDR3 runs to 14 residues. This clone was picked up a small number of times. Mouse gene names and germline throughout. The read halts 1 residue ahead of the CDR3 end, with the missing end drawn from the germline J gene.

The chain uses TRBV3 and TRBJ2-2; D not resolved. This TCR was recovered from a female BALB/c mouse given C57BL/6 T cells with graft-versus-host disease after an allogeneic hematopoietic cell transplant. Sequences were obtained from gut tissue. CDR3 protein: CASSFQKNTGQLYF. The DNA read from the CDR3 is TGTGCCAGCAGCTTTCAGAAAAACACCGGGCAGCTCTAC.